These T cell receptor beta chains were read from a single sample in a study of blood T cell repertoires in COVID-19. Some clones are missing from TCRdb's copy, which holds only in-frame ones; the method was immunoSEQ multiplex PCR. The data contain roughly 200,000 clones, around 90% of them singletons. Sequencing was done on a sample of peripheral blood. The receptors were sampled from a man aged 40-49 years with acute or convalescent COVID-19. CDR3s include the opening cysteine and the closing phenylalanine or tryptophan. A D gene is named only where the DNA matches it firmly. For some rows the clone size is stated as once, few or many, or as a class when expanded; others skip it.

d_call | clone_size | j_call | v_call | cdr3_aa | cdr3_nt
TRBD1 | few | TRBJ1-3 | TRBV10-3 | CAISPDRGGGNTIYF | TGTGCCATCAGTCCGGACAGGGGAGGAGGAAACACCATATATTTT
NA | NA | TRBJ2-2 | TRBV24-1 | CATSAVGRAGELFF | TGTGCCACCAGTGCCGTGGGTCGGGCCGGGGAGCTGTTTTTT
NA | NA | TRBJ1-2 | TRBV3-1/TRBV3-2 | CASSRSGGYTF | TGTGCCAGCAGCCGCAGTGGTGGCTACACCTTC
NA | NA | TRBJ1-4 | TRBV4-1 | CASSQVPTSGEKLFF | TGCGCCAGCAGCCAAGTGCCCACCTCGGGTGAAAAACTGTTTTTT
NA | NA | TRBJ1-4 | TRBV6-1 | CASRMGGPAAEKLFF | TGTGCCAGCAGGATGGGGGGACCCGCGGCTGAAAAACTGTTTTTT
NA | once | TRBJ1-5 | TRBV18 | CASSPMSSNQPQHF | TGTGCCAGCTCACCAATGAGTAGCAATCAGCCCCAGCATTTT
NA | NA | TRBJ2-1 | TRBV5-1 | CASGPSRANNEQFF | TGCGCCAGCGGACCTAGCCGGGCCAACAATGAGCAGTTCTTC
TRBD1 | NA | TRBJ1-2 | TRBV6-2/TRBV6-3 | CASSRTGGADWYGYTF | TGTGCCAGCAGTCGGACAGGGGGCGCTGATTGGTATGGCTACACCTTC
NA | NA | TRBJ1-1 | TRBV6-6 | CASSERVDTEAFF | TGTGCCAGCAGTGAGCGAGTGGACACTGAAGCTTTCTTT
NA | NA | TRBJ1-2 | TRBV10-3 | CAISEPGRVSLDYGYTF | TGTGCCATCAGTGAGCCCGGCAGGGTGAGTTTGGACTATGGCTACACCTTC
NA | NA | TRBJ2-7 | TRBV21-1 | CASSYTPPSRISYEQYF | TGTGCCAGCAGCTATACCCCCCCTAGCCGTATTTCCTACGAGCAGTACTTC
TRBD1 | NA | TRBJ2-5 | TRBV7-2 | CASSFDRGGKTQYF | TGTGCCAGCAGCTTTGACAGGGGAGGAAAGACCCAGTACTTC
TRBD2 | once | TRBJ2-3 | TRBV13 | CASSWRLADSTDTQYF | TGTGCCAGCAGCTGGCGGCTAGCGGATAGCACAGATACGCAGTATTTT
TRBD1 | NA | TRBJ2-2 | TRBV6-2/TRBV6-3 | CASSLTGARGGELFF | TGTGCCAGCAGTTTGACAGGGGCGAGAGGCGGGGAGCTGTTTTTT
NA | NA | TRBJ2-7 | TRBV12-3/TRBV12-4 | CASSPRQDYEQYF | TGTGCCAGCAGTCCGAGACAGGACTACGAGCAGTACTTC
NA | NA | TRBJ2-5 | TRBV3-1/TRBV3-2 | CASRQDPKTQYF | TGTGCCAGCAGACAGGATCCGAAGACCCAGTACTTC
NA | NA | TRBJ2-5 | TRBV5-1 | CASSPGWEETQYF | TGCGCCAGCAGCCCCGGGTGGGAAGAGACCCAGTACTTC